A selection of T cell receptor beta chains follows, all from one sample in a study of T cells in Graves' hyperthyroidism and ophthalmopathy. MiXCR was run by TCRdb on the multiplex PCR reads, yielding one entry per CDR3 protein. The sample consists of over 500,000 distinct CDR3 sequences, 15% to 20% of them appearing once. Sequenced sample: blood. These receptors all stem from a woman aged 25 to 39 with Graves' ophthalmopathy. CDR3s include the opening cysteine and the closing phenylalanine or tryptophan. A D gene is named only where the DNA matches it firmly. Size values are once, few and many counts, or a class for expanded clones, and some rows have none.

D,J,V,size,DNA,CDR3
TRBD1,TRBJ1-5,TRBV10-2,-,TGCGCCACCTTGAAGTCAGGGGGCGTTCGTCAGCCCCAGCATTTT,CATLKSGGVRQPQHF
TRBD1,TRBJ2-7,TRBV7-9,-,TGTGCCAGCAGCTTAGGGACAGGGGGCGCGAAAGAGCAGTACTTC,CASSLGTGGAKEQYF
TRBD2,TRBJ2-2,TRBV11-1,-,TGTGCCAGCAGCTTATGGGCGGGAGGAACCGGGGAGCTGTTTTTT,CASSLWAGGTGELFF
-,TRBJ2-7,TRBV10-3,many,TGTGCCATCAGTGTGTCTCTACTGACCTACGAGCAGTACTTC,CAISVSLLTYEQYF
TRBD1,TRBJ1-1,TRBV18,many,TGTGCCAGCTCACCAGAAGAAGGGACAGGGACTGAAGCTTTCTTT,CASSPEEGTGTEAFF
TRBD1,TRBJ1-2,TRBV30,-,TGTGCCTGGAGTAAAACGGGACTTGGACAGGGACAATACACCTTC,CAWSKTGLGQGQYTF
-,TRBJ2-1,TRBV5-6,-,TGTGCCAGCAGACAGAACAATGAGCAGTTCTTC,CASRQNNEQFF
-,TRBJ1-1,TRBV11-3,many,TGTGCCAGCAGCTTAGAGGTTTGGACTGAGAACACTGAAGCTTTCTTT,CASSLEVWTENTEAFF
-,TRBJ2-1,TRBV19,-,TGTGCCAGTAGTTTTGGCAAAGGGGATGAGCAGTTCTTC,CASSFGKGDEQFF
-,TRBJ1-1,TRBV6-1,many,TGTGCCAGCAGCCAGAGGGGGGAGGGAGTCACTGAAGCTTTCTTT,CASSQRGEGVTEAFF
TRBD1,TRBJ1-2,TRBV28,few,TGTGCCAGCAGAACCCCCGGGACAGGGGGCAATGGCTACACCTTC,CASRTPGTGGNGYTF
TRBD1,TRBJ1-2,TRBV14,few,TGTGCCAGCAGCCAATGGGGACAGGGAAACTATGGCTACACCTTC,CASSQWGQGNYGYTF
-,TRBJ2-7,TRBV29-1,-,TGCAGCGTTGAAGAGCCGGGATCTATTTACTACGAGCAGTACTTC,CSVEEPGSIYYEQYF
-,TRBJ2-3,TRBV29-1,-,TGCAGCGTTGAACGATCGGCGGCAGGATCCGATACGCAGTATTTT,CSVERSAAGSDTQYF
-,TRBJ2-2,TRBV27,-,TGTGCCAGCAGTTTCGCAGGGAACACCGGGGAGCTGTTTTTT,CASSFAGNTGELFF
-,TRBJ2-1,TRBV19,-,TGTGCCAGTAGTACTGGACCGGTGGGGCTCGACAATGAGCAGTTCTTC,CASSTGPVGLDNEQFF
-,TRBJ2-3,TRBV29-1,many,TGCAGCGTTGTGATTCCTAGTGATACGCAGTATTTT,CSVVIPSDTQYF